This TCR beta chain comes out of a study of CD8+CD57+ T cells in acquired aplastic anemia. As for the study in general: Quantities of DNA derived from sorted CD4+ and CD8+ cells averaged approximately 3 ug.

Patients who underwent sequencing had shown CD8+CD57+ cell expansion by flow cytometry. Patients, without exception, had severe acquired aplastic anemia. At blood sampling, none of the patients had yet received therapy. The study profiled TCR beta VDJ and CDR3 using genomic DNA as template. TCRdb reprocessed the reads with MiXCR, giving one entry per CDR3 protein. The data contain 120,000 or so distinct CDR3 sequences, nearly 40% of them seen just once; the ten biggest clones take up approximately 2.6%. The germline CDR1 and CDR2 sequences are SQVTM and ANQGSEA. The V and J ends lost 3 bases and 7 bases respectively, with 15 bases between them. The CDR3 has 13 residues. The sample holds one count of this clonotype.

Material: sorted CD4+, CD8+, or CD8+CD57+ T cells (not recorded which) from PBMCs. This TCR came from a human donor with aplastic anemia. The chain recombines TRBV29-1 with TRBJ1-2; D might be TRBD1 (6 bases). The CDR3 sequence is CSVEEQGATGYTF. The CDR3 bases are TGCAGCGTTGAGGAACAGGGAGCTACTGGCTACACCTTC.